Following are 9 T cell receptor beta chains from one sample sequenced in a study of Ad26.COV2.S vaccination and SARS-CoV-2 variants. Treatment indicated: around 19 received Ad26.COV2.S at low or high dose, single or two shots; roughly five received placebo; per-sample allocation not given. On day 63 after the first injection, vaccine and placebo recipients gave samples. Profiling relied on immunoSEQ multiplex PCR, and the TCRdb table lists in-frame clones only, not all of them. This sample has roughly 410,000 clones, with about 80% found just once. The sequences come from peripheral blood, collected in a trial of Ad26.COV2.S vaccine versus placebo. These receptors all stem from a person between 18 and 59 years old who received the Ad26.COV2.S COVID-19 vaccine or a placebo.

The chain couples TRBV19 to TRBJ1-2, with a possible D match to TRBD1 (5 bases). The V gene's germline CDR1 is LNHDA and CDR2 SQIVND (reference sequence). Trimming pared 5 bases from V and 2 bases from J, leaving 15 bases between. CDR3 length equals 15 residues. CDR3 sequence (DNA): TGTGCCAGTAGTCGGGCGGCAGGGAGGAACTATGGCTACACCTTC. It specifies CASSRAAGRNYGYTF. The full variable domain, in which reference TRBV19 and TRBJ1-2 provide the parts outside the CDR3, is DGGITQSPKYLFRKEGQNVTLSCEQNLNHDAMYWYRQDPGQGLRLIYYSQIVNDFQKGDIAEGYSVSREKKESFPLTVTSAQKNPTAFYLCASSRAAGRNYGYTFGSGTRLTVV.

The chain combines TRBV18 with TRBJ2-7, with D perhaps matching TRBD2 (6 bases). CDR1 KGHSH and CDR2 LQKENI come from the germline V gene. This CDR3 comprises 16 residues. Trimming cost V 0 bases and J 1 base, with 13 bases left between them. The CDR3 bases are TGTGCCAGCTCACCACCGATGGGGGACTCTTCCTACGAGCAGTACTTC. Its protein product is CASSPPMGDSSYEQYF.

The chain joins TRBV19 to TRBJ1-1; no reliable D call. Germline CDR1 is LNHDA and CDR2 is SQIVND (reference sequence). The CDR3 has 12 residues. Deletions cut 6 bases from V and 2 bases from J, with 7 bases between. The CDR3 nucleotides are TGTGCCAGTAGGGAGGGAAACACTGAAGCTTTCTTT. As protein: CASREGNTEAFF.

CDR3: CATSREVTGELFF. The CDR3 DNA follows: TGTGCCACCAGCAGAGAGGTCACCGGGGAGCTGTTTTTT. The chain carries TRBV15 and TRBJ2-2; unclear D gene. Germline values: CDR1 LNHNV, CDR2 YYDKDF (reference sequence). The CDR3 loop spans 13 amino acids. V shed 0 bases and J shed 4 bases, with 3 bases lying between them.

The V and J genes are TRBV6-5 and TRBJ1-4; unclear D gene. V gave up 4 bases and J gave up 5 bases, with 11 bases separating them. Germline V CDR1 and CDR2: MNHEY, SVGAGI. This CDR3 is built from 14 residues. The chain's CDR3 is CASSSGQRNEKLFF. CDR3 sequence (DNA): TGTGCCAGCAGTTCCGGGCAAAGGAATGAAAAACTGTTTTTT.

This chain links TRBV11-1 with TRBJ2-7, with 10 bases that match TRBD2. Germline V gene sequence: CDR1 SGHAT, CDR2 FQDESV (reference sequence). The CDR3 length is 15 residues. The V segment lost 4 bases and the J segment 8 bases; nucleotides outside the gene matches: 11. Here the CDR3 reads CASSSLRLAGVKQYF. CDR3 bases: TGTGCCAGCAGCTCTTTGCGGCTAGCGGGAGTAAAGCAGTACTTC. The whole variable domain, remainder taken from reference TRBV11-1 and TRBJ2-7, is EAEVAQSPRYKITEKSQAVAFWCDPISGHATLYWYRQILGQGPELLVQFQDESVVDDSQLPKDRFSAERLKGVDSTLKIQPAELGDSAMYLCASSSLRLAGVKQYFGPGTRLTVT.

The rearrangement links TRBV5-1 to TRBJ2-5; no reliable D call. There are 14 residues in the CDR3. V was pared by 1 base and J by 2 bases, with 9 bases between. Germline V CDR1 and CDR2: SGHRS, YFSETQ. The CDR3 DNA follows: TGCGCCAGCAGCTTGTTCGCAGAACAAGAGACCCAGTACTTC. Amino acid sequence: CASSLFAEQETQYF.

This clone was seen once. This chain links TRBV5-1 with TRBJ2-7, with D hard to call. Germline V lookup: CDR1 SGHRS, CDR2 YFSETQ. This CDR3 comprises 12 residues. The V gene lost 4 bases and the J gene lost 5 bases, with 10 bases spanning the gap. The CDR3 sequence: CASSPPGDEQYF. Written as DNA, the CDR3 is TGCGCCAGCAGCCCCCCCGGCGACGAGCAGTACTTC.

The V gene is TRBV23-1, the J gene TRBJ2-7; 7 nucleotides align to TRBD2. TRBV23-1 has ORF status, its function being uncertain. The CDR3 consists of 15 residues. Trimming at V came to 8 bases and at J to 6 bases, leaving 16 bases not matched to a gene. CDR3 in DNA: TGCGCCAGCCCCGCCCGGGGGGTTGGGGGGTTCGAGCAGTACTTC. Amino acids: CASPARGVGGFEQYF.